This TCR beta chain was observed in a study of blood T cell repertoires in COVID-19. In the study overall: The United States, Italy and Spain were the sources of the acute and convalescent COVID-19 samples.

This CDR3 has 16 residues. Trimming removed 0 bases at V and 0 bases at J, with 12 bases between. The germline V gene encodes CDR1 SGDLS and CDR2 YYNGEE. Profiled with immunoSEQ multiplex PCR; TCRdb holds only in-frame clones, not every one. The sample shows under 200,000 clones, 80% of them seen only once. The chain has TRBV9 and TRBJ1-1; D is uncertain. This clonotype was sampled from a man aged 70-80 years with active or convalescent COVID-19. The sequenced sample consisted of peripheral blood. This CDR3 is CASSVGGSEMNTEAFF. CDR3 in DNA: TGTGCCAGCAGCGTAGGAGGGTCAGAGATGAACACTGAAGCTTTCTTT.